This T cell receptor (beta chain) was found in a study of T cell repertoires in cytomegalovirus infection. Background on the study: CMV epitopes used comprised recently identified HLA-C-restricted ones and well-studied HLA-B-restricted ones. Through public TCR beta signatures, both CMV infection and matching HLA type were indicated.

Notes on the study in general: The ex vivo response was dominated by HLA-C-restricted CMV-specific TCR beta clonotypes. Using cumulative public TCR beta family frequency, the authors identified those who carried CMV together with the relevant HLA.

Each CDR3 protein gets one entry after TCRdb re-called the reads with MiXCR. The repertoire has about 160,000 distinct CDR3 sequences, about a fifth of them found once; the top ten carry roughly 25%. This clonotype was found a few times. The antigen is unknown. Germline V gene data show CDR1 as MNHGY and CDR2 as SAAAGT. CDR3 length: 14 amino acids. V trimming: 0 bases; J trimming: 5 bases; junction bases outside the gene matches: 3. The receptor's source is a human donor in good health (CMV status not recorded). Some clones in this sample may be carry-over from other donors' samples. The rearrangement links TRBV6-8 to TRBJ2-5; TRBD2 matches at 7 bases. Sequencing was performed on CD8+ T cells from cultured PBMCs, taken from culture after CMV antigen stimulation. The CDR3 here is CASSYSSGAETQYF. CDR3 nucleotide sequence: TGTGCCAGCAGTTACTCGAGCGGGGCTGAGACCCAGTACTTC.